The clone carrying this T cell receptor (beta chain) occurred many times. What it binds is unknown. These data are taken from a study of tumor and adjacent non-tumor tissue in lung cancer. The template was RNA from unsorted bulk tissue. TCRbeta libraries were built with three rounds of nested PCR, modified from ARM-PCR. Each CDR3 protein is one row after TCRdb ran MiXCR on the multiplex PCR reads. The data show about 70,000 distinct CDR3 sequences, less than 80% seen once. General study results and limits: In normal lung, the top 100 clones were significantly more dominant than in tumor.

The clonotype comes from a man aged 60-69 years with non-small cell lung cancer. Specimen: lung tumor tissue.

Here the CDR3 DNA reads TGTGCCAGCAGTTATTATGGGACAGGGGCGTTAGGGGAGCTGTTTTTT. Translation gives CASSYYGTGALGELFF. The rearrangement links TRBV6-5 to TRBJ2-2; 10 bases fit TRBD1. This CDR3 spans 16 amino acids. With 3 bases clipped from V and 8 bases from J, the junction kept 9 bases outside the gene matches. Germline-derived CDR1 and CDR2 are MNHEY and SVGAGI.